This TCR beta chain was captured in a study of blood T cell repertoires in COVID-19. Study-wide background: The study drew acute and convalescent COVID-19 samples from the United States, Italy and Spain. Sources were T cells, B-cell-depleted T cells, or PBMCs; the material itself was cDNA or gDNA.

Original methodology: For nucleated cells, counts were estimated from reference gene primer amplification. Profiled with immunoSEQ multiplex PCR; TCRdb holds only in-frame clones, not every one. V and J calls and clone size follow that table, whereas D and trimming were derived from the DNA. Here the sample spans 55,000 or so clones, around 80% being singletons. Germline loops: CDR1 MNHNS, CDR2 SASEGT. Trimming left V 0 bases short and J 8 bases short, with 13 bases between. The CDR3 covers 14 residues. This clonotype originated in a human donor in a cohort sampled during active or convalescent COVID-19. The V and J genes are TRBV6-1 and TRBJ1-2; TRBD1 might be the D (6 bases). The sequenced material came from peripheral blood. The CDR3 nucleotides read TGTGCCAGCAGTGAAGCGCCAGGGGTCGGCGGCTACACCTTC. Protein product: CASSEAPGVGGYTF.